This TCR beta chain was found in a study of cytomegalovirus exposure and HLA in healthy donors. With 60 Vbeta and 13 Jbeta primers, the PCR was carried out. Here immunoSEQ multiplex PCR was the method, and the copy in TCRdb shows in-frame clones only, minus some. The table has approximately 89,000 clones, 60% to 80% seen once; the top ten hold roughly 3.5%. V was clipped by 6 bases and J by 7 bases; unmatched bases: 10. Germline CDR1 is MNHEY and CDR2 is SVGAGI. The CDR3 is 14 amino acids. As regards this clone: The antigen is undetermined.

Study outcomes and limitations: An observed cluster of highly shared sequence variants was recorded as a likely sequencing artifact.

The sequenced material came from PBMCs. This sequence originates from a man aged 25-45 years in good health and CMV-seronegative. The rearrangement joins TRBV6-5 to TRBJ2-7, with 9 bases matching TRBD1. CDR3 nucleotide sequence: TGTGCCAGCAGAAAAACAGGGGGCAACTTTGAGCAGTACTTC. Protein sequence: CASRKTGGNFEQYF.